This T cell receptor (beta chain) emerged from a study of regulatory T cells in long-lasting Graves disease. This clonotype was recorded at least ten times. The target antigen is unknown. The CDR3 is made up of 13 amino acids. Germline lookup yields CDR1 GTSNPN and CDR2 SVGIG (reference sequence). The V gene end was trimmed by 5 bases and the J gene end by 7 bases; junction bases not matched to a gene: 7. Building of the TCR beta libraries involved iRepertoire HTBI primers and Arm-PCR of CDR3 regions. From the multiplex PCR reads, TCRdb called clonotypes with MiXCR, one entry per CDR3 protein. Of some 220,000 distinct CDR3 sequences listed, around 19% are singletons. Whole-study results and caveats: There were preferences for TRBV28, TRBJ1-2 and TRBJ2-5 in persistent disease.

Time point in this sample: newly diagnosed GD, antithyroid drugs for less than 3 months. Isolated PBMC RNA provided the starting material for the TCR library. An endocrinology unit in Xi'an, China, supplied the patients. The data were also submitted as part of a second study, on T cells in Graves' hyperthyroidism and ophthalmopathy. From that study: Ophthalmopathy prediction by the model preceded onset by a median roughly 6 months.

The TCR sequence derives from a woman in her twenties or thirties with Graves disease. This specimen was peripheral blood mononuclear cells (PBMCs), taken at new diagnosis, from a patient treated with antithyroid drugs. The J gene is TRBJ1-3, the V gene TRBV30; 8 bases align to TRBD1. The CDR3 region is CAWDRGSVNTIYF. DNA for the CDR3: TGTGCCTGGGACAGGGGCTCTGTGAACACCATATATTTT.